This is a list of T cell receptor beta chains from one sample in a study of blood T cell repertoires in COVID-19. The repertoire was sequenced with immunoSEQ multiplex PCR; TCRdb's copy has only in-frame clones and lacks some. The sample includes under 450,000 clones, 75% to 90% of them seen just once. Sequencing was done on a sample of peripheral blood. The receptors derive from a woman aged 55-69 years with COVID-19, enrolled during active disease. Both conserved end residues are part of each CDR3. A D gene is named only where the DNA matches it firmly. The size of a clone is reported for some rows only, either as once, few or many, or as a class for expanded clones.

clone size,V gene,J gene,D gene,CDR3 protein,CDR3 DNA
.,TRBV5-6,TRBJ2-7,.,CASSQGPGQSYEQYF,TGTGCCAGCAGCCAAGGACCGGGACAATCCTACGAGCAGTACTTC
once,TRBV10-3,TRBJ2-7,.,CAISGDSNPSYEQYF,TGTGCCATCAGTGGTGACAGTAACCCCTCCTACGAGCAGTACTTC
.,TRBV4-1,TRBJ2-2,TRBD2,CASSQRLAGDTGELFF,TGCGCCAGCAGCCAGAGGTTAGCGGGGGACACCGGGGAGCTGTTTTTT
few,TRBV3-1/TRBV3-2,TRBJ1-6,.,CASTVFNSPLHF,TGTGCCAGCACCGTTTTTAATTCACCCCTCCACTTT
.,TRBV12-5,TRBJ1-1,.,CASGPQGTTEAFF,TGTGCTAGTGGTCCCCAGGGGACCACTGAAGCTTTCTTT
.,TRBV7-9,TRBJ1-3,.,CASSLAGARSGNTIYF,TGTGCCAGCAGCTTAGCGGGGGCCCGCTCTGGAAACACCATATATTTT
.,TRBV7-8,TRBJ2-7,TRBD2,CASSSGLAGVLSYEQYF,TGTGCCAGCAGCTCCGGACTAGCGGGGGTTCTCTCCTACGAGCAGTACTTC
.,TRBV18,TRBJ2-3,TRBD2,CASSPLAGVTDTQYF,TGTGCCAGCTCTCCTTTAGCGGGGGTAACAGATACGCAGTATTTT
.,TRBV27,TRBJ2-7,.,CASSFTGLDEQYF,TGTGCCAGCAGTTTCACAGGGCTGGACGAGCAGTACTTC
.,TRBV9,TRBJ2-5,TRBD2,CASSVEGGLAGGGRRSTQYF,TGTGCCAGCAGCGTAGAGGGCGGACTAGCGGGGGGCGGAAGGAGGTCGACCCAGTACTTC
.,TRBV20-1,TRBJ1-1,.,CSASARPGSNTEAFF,TGCAGTGCTAGTGCTCGTCCGGGTTCGAACACTGAAGCTTTCTTT
.,TRBV3-1/TRBV3-2,TRBJ2-5,.,CASSQAPLETQYF,TGTGCCAGCAGCCAAGCCCCACTAGAGACCCAGTACTTC
.,TRBV6-6,TRBJ2-2,.,CASSQAGVTGELFF,TGTGCCAGCAGCCAAGCAGGGGTTACCGGGGAGCTGTTTTTT
once,TRBV10-3,TRBJ1-4,TRBD1,CAISPGQLNEKLFF,TGTGCCATCAGCCCGGGACAGTTAAATGAAAAACTGTTTTTT
once,TRBV10-2,TRBJ1-6,.,CASSEDSINSPLHF,TGCGCCAGCAGTGAAGACAGCATCAATTCACCCCTCCACTTT